Given below is one T cell receptor beta chain in context. Its antigen is still unknown. At the DNA level, this CDR3 is encoded by other sequences in the same sample as well. The sample belongs to a study of radiotherapy plus CTLA-4 blockade in lung cancer. The CDR3 has 12 amino acids. V dropped 6 bases and J dropped 4 bases, with 13 bases sitting between them. CDR1 and CDR2 from the germline V gene are SQVTM and ANQGSEA. Study-wide results and caveats: Peripheral blood showed expansion of tumor-derived TCR clones after radiotherapy and ipilimumab.

Enrolled patients, whose metastatic non-small-cell lung cancer was chemo-refractory, received focal radiation plus CTLA-4 blockade with ipilimumab. Assay used: immunoSEQ multiplex PCR; TCRdb lists only in-frame clones, some missing. The sample consists of about 87,000 clones, around 86% of them appearing once. The rearrangement uses TRBV29-1 and TRBJ2-7; D perhaps matches TRBD2 (7 bases). This receptor was obtained from a human donor with non-small cell lung cancer that progressed on radiotherapy plus ipilimumab. The sequencing used peripheral blood, collected from a patient treated with radiotherapy plus ipilimumab. CDR3 bases: TGCAGCGTGGAGGGGGGAGGGTACGAGCAGTACTTC. It encodes CSVEGGGYEQYF.